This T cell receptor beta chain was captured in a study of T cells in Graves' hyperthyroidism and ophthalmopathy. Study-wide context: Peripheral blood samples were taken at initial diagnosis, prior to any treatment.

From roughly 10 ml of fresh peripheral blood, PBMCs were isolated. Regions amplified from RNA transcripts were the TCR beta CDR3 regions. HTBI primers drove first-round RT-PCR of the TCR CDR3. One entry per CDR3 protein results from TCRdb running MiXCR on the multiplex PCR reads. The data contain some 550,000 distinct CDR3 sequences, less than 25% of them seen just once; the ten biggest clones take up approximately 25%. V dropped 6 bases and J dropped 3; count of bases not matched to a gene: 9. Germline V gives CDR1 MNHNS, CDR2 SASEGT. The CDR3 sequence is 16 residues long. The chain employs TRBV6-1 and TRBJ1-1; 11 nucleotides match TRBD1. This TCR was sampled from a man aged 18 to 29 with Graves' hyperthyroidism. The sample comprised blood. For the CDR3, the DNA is TGTGCCAGCAGGAAGGACAGGGGGCTTGGGGACACTGAAGCTTTCTTT. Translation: CASRKDRGLGDTEAFF.